This T cell receptor beta chain was sequenced in a study of CD8+CD57+ T cells in acquired aplastic anemia. Flow cytometry had shown expanded CD8+CD57+ cells in the patients chosen for sequencing. Severe acquired aplastic anemia affected all patients. CDR3 length equals 15 residues. Per germline, CDR1 ENHRY and CDR2 SYGVKD. The J segment lost 11 bases and the V segment lost 0 bases, leaving 9 bases of the junction unmatched. Whole-study findings and limits: No significant difference in CD8+ Simpson's diversity was found between patients and controls. Patients and controls turned out to have 25 to 30 CD8+ CDR3 sequences in common.

Investigators profiled TCR beta VDJ and CDR3 from genomic DNA template. TCRdb recomputed calls from the reads with MiXCR, one row per CDR3 protein. The data show 200,000 to 300,000 distinct CDR3 sequences, around 43% seen once. This clonotype has at least ten counts. Its target is not known. The clonotype originates from a human donor with aplastic anemia. Material for sequencing was sorted CD4+, CD8+, or CD8+CD57+ T cells (not recorded which) from PBMCs. The chain joins TRBV10-3 to TRBJ1-1, with 10 bases that match TRBD1. CDR3 amino acids: CAISESGTGEMFAFF. The CDR3 nucleotides read TGTGCCATCAGTGAGTCGGGGACAGGGGAGATGTTTGCTTTCTTT.